Shown below are 16 T cell receptor beta chains from a single sample sequenced in a study of identical twins. TCRdb independently ran MiXCR on the 5' RACE reads; one entry per CDR3 protein. Of hundreds of thousands of distinct CDR3 sequences in the sample, around an eighth were seen once. The sample was also linked to a second study, of yellow fever vaccine responses in identical twins.

Sequenced sample: PBMCs. These receptor sequences come from a woman aged 18-30 years in good health.

This clonotype was recorded a few times. The chain employs TRBV7-9 and TRBJ1-6, with D unresolved. CDR3 size: 13 residues. CDR1 SEHNR and CDR2 FQNEAQ come from the germline V gene (reference sequence). V shed 4 bases and J shed 11 bases, with 12 bases lying between them. The CDR3 DNA follows: TGTGCCAGCAGCTACCCCGGGGTGGCACCCCTCCACTTT. It yields the protein CASSYPGVAPLHF.

This clonotype came up a few times. V usage is TRBV29-1 and J usage is TRBJ1-1; D may be TRBD1 (5 bases). The CDR3 runs to 17 residues. Germline V CDR1 and CDR2: SQVTM, ANQGSEA. V lost 7 bases to trimming and J lost 1 base, with 25 bases between them. CDR3 coding DNA: TGCAGCGCCATGCTCGGGACGCTTAAAAGATCGAACACTGAAGCTTTCTTT. This translates into CSAMLGTLKRSNTEAFF.

The table lists this clonotype with a few counts. The chain employs TRBV6-5 and TRBJ1-5; TRBD1 agrees at 12 bases. Germline V gene data show CDR1 as MNHEY and CDR2 as SVGAGI. Trimming at V came to 0 bases and at J to 7 bases, leaving 4 bases not matched to a gene. CDR3 size: 16 residues. CDR3 protein: CASSYSGTGGAQPQHF. The CDR3 nucleotides are TGTGCCAGCAGTTACTCCGGGACAGGGGGCGCGCAGCCCCAGCATTTT.

This clonotype was recorded many times. The rearrangement joins TRBV28 to TRBJ2-7, with D maybe TRBD2 (6 bases). Per germline, CDR1 MDHEN and CDR2 SYDVKM. V was pared by 1 base and J by 2 bases, with 15 bases between. CDR3 length equals 16 residues. As DNA, the CDR3 is TGTGCCAGCAGTTTATATCCGGGAGTTGGGACCTACGAGCAGTACTTC. It translates to CASSLYPGVGTYEQYF. The variable domain in full, with the rest retrieved from reference TRBV28 and TRBJ2-7, is DVKVTQSSRYLVKRTGEKVFLECVQDMDHENMFWYRQDPGLGLRLIYFSYDVKMKEKGDIPEGYSVSREKKERFSLILESASTNQTSMYLCASSLYPGVGTYEQYFGPGTRLTVT.

V usage is TRBV12-3 or TRBV12-4 and J usage is TRBJ2-7; TRBD2 matches at 7 bases. The CDR3 sequence is 14 residues long. After removal of 2 bases from V and 12 bases from J, the junction contained 13 bases not matched to a gene. The CDR3 region is CASSLTPGSGNVYF. CDR3 nucleotides: TGTGCCAGCAGTTTAACCCCGGGAAGCGGGAATGTGTACTTC.

This chain links TRBV7-8 with TRBJ1-1; a possible D gene is TRBD1 (5 bases). Germline values: CDR1 SGHVS, CDR2 FQNEAQ. Trimming took off 5 bases at V and 3 bases at J, with 13 bases between the two ends. The CDR3 has 14 amino acids. The CDR3 DNA follows: TGTGCCAGCAGCCGTTTATCGGGGCACACTGAAGCTTTCTTT. Translated, it gives CASSRLSGHTEAFF.

In its sample, this clonotype was seen many times. This chain connects TRBV5-1 to TRBJ2-1, with 7 bases lining up with TRBD1. The CDR3 consists of 15 residues. V was pared by 4 bases and J by 4 bases, with 8 bases of the junction left unmatched. In germline, CDR1 is SGHRS, CDR2 YFSETQ. CDR3 DNA sequence: TGCGCCAGCAGCCCCGGACAGGACTTTTACAATGAGCAGTTCTTC. Its protein is CASSPGQDFYNEQFF.

V usage is TRBV20-1 and J usage is TRBJ1-6, with D possibly being TRBD1 (5 bases). Germline V gives CDR1 DFQATT, CDR2 SNEGSKA (reference sequence). The V and J ends lost 0 bases and 0 bases respectively, with 12 bases between them. The CDR3 covers 17 residues. CDR3 coding DNA: TGCAGTGCTAGAGATCCGGGGGAGAGCTCCTATAATTCACCCCTCCACTTT. It encodes CSARDPGESSYNSPLHF.

This chain joins TRBV9 and TRBJ2-2, with unresolved D. The CDR3 is 12 amino acids. V lost 0 bases, J lost 13 bases, and 10 bases lay in between. From germline, CDR1 is SGDLS and CDR2 YYNGEE. The chain's CDR3 is CASSVGSQALFF. CDR3 bases: TGTGCCAGCAGCGTAGGTTCTCAGGCGCTGTTTTTT.

In this sample, this clonotype turned up a few times. This sequence joins TRBV12-3 or TRBV12-4 and TRBJ2-2; D might be TRBD1 or TRBD2, each matching 6 bases. The CDR3 covers 16 residues. Trimming cost V 5 bases and J 4 bases, with 17 bases left between them. CDR3 in amino acids: CASSRPGGAGTGELFF. CDR3 nucleotides: TGTGCCAGCAGTCGTCCCGGGGGCGCGGGCACCGGGGAGCTGTTTTTT.

The V and J genes are TRBV11-2 and TRBJ1-1; D gene ambiguous. The CDR3 has 13 residues. Germline CDR1 SGHAT, CDR2 FQNNGV. V shed 8 bases and J shed 5 bases, with 15 bases lying between them. CDR3 sequence: CASLPSGATEAFF. The CDR3 bases are TGTGCCAGCCTCCCGTCTGGAGCGACTGAAGCTTTCTTT.

Many counts were recorded for this clonotype. V is TRBV4-1 and J is TRBJ2-1; D is unclear. Germline V gene lookup returns CDR1 MGHRA and CDR2 YSYEKL. CDR3 length equals 15 residues. V shed 0 bases and J shed 5 bases, with 11 bases lying between them. The CDR3 region has the DNA TGCGCCAGCAGCCAAGATTTACAGATCAACAATGAGCAGTTCTTC. This gives the protein CASSQDLQINNEQFF.

This clonotype was counted a few times. This rearrangement joins TRBV4-1 to TRBJ2-7; unclear D gene. The CDR3 sequence is 14 residues long. V lost 5 bases and J lost 2, with 13 bases in between. CDR1 is MGHRA, CDR2 YSYEKL, per germline. The CDR3 DNA sequence: TGCGCCAGCAGCGAAAGGACCAATACCTACGAGCAGTACTTC. Its protein is CASSERTNTYEQYF.

In its sample, this clonotype ranks as medium-sized. Its ends do not fully match the called genes, so a read error is possible. This chain links TRBV20-1 with TRBJ1-1; D is uncertain. CDR1 and CDR2 from the germline V gene are DFQATT and SNEGSKA (reference sequence). The CDR3 runs 12 residues. The CDR3 is CSARVMNTEAFF. Written as DNA, the CDR3 is TGCAGTGCCAGAGTAATGAACACTGAAGCTTTCTTT.

This chain joins TRBV10-3 and TRBJ1-1; D gene uncertain. Germline CDR1 reads ENHRY; CDR2 reads SYGVKD. The CDR3 loop spans 11 amino acids. V was shortened by 4 bases and J by 7 bases, with 7 bases between the two germline ends. CDR3 loop: CAISGVREAFF. The CDR3 bases are TGTGCCATCAGTGGAGTGCGTGAAGCTTTCTTT.

CDR3 in amino acids: CASSYMGADYNEQFF. For the CDR3, the DNA is TGTGCCAGCAGTTACATGGGGGCGGACTACAATGAGCAGTTCTTC. The V gene is TRBV6-5, the J gene TRBJ2-1, with a tentative D call TRBD1 (6 bases). V was cut by 2 bases and J by 3 bases, with 11 bases left in between. The CDR3 length is 15 residues. The germline gives CDR1 MNHEY, CDR2 SVGAGI.